These 8 T cell receptor beta chains were all obtained from the same sample, sequenced in a study of vaccination and CD4 T cells after COVID-19. As to treatment: 10-day PBMC culture with coronavirus spike peptide pools or control peptides (ViraFEST assay). These TCRs' antigens remain unknown. Cultured CD4+ T cell DNA was sequenced using the Oncomine TCR Beta short-read assay. TCRdb re-called the PCR reads through MiXCR, storing one row per CDR3 protein. The repertoire has 15,000 or so distinct CDR3 sequences, roughly 53% of them found once; the top ten carry about 10%. Sequencing was carried out using CD4+ T cells from blood, cultured in vitro. The origin of the receptors is a human donor who had recovered from COVID-19.

The chain uses TRBV29-1 and TRBJ2-5; unclear D gene. The CDR3 totals 12 residues. CDR1 and CDR2 from the germline V gene are SQVTM and ANQGSEA. V lost 7 bases to trimming and J lost 7 bases, with 16 bases between them. The CDR3 here is CSEAKITGTQYF. As DNA, the CDR3 is TGCAGCGAGGCCAAGATCACCGGGACCCAGTACTTC.

The V call is TRBV7-9, the J call TRBJ1-2; 8 bases map to TRBD1. Germline V gives CDR1 SEHNR, CDR2 FQNEAQ (reference sequence). The CDR3 length is 14 residues. V was clipped by 5 bases and J by 2 bases; unmatched bases: 4. The CDR3 here is CASSRTGRNYGYTF. The CDR3 region has the DNA TGTGCCAGCAGCCGGACAGGGAGAAACTATGGCTACACCTTC.

V usage is TRBV7-9 and J usage is TRBJ1-6, with D possibly TRBD1 on 5 matching bases. Trimming cost V 3 bases and J 8 bases, with 11 bases left between them. From germline, CDR1 is SEHNR and CDR2 FQNEAQ (reference sequence). The CDR3 runs to 14 residues. The CDR3 sequence is CASSFGRDDSPLHF. For the CDR3, the DNA is TGTGCCAGCAGCTTCGGCAGGGACGATTCACCCCTCCACTTT.

V gene TRBV20-1 combines with J gene TRBJ2-7; D possibly uses TRBD1 or TRBD2 (5 bases each). The V gene lost 3 bases and the J gene lost 1 base, with 13 bases spanning the gap. The CDR3 consists of 14 residues. Germline assignment: CDR1 DFQATT and CDR2 SNEGSKA (reference sequence). CDR3 protein: CSARGGTRSYEQYF. CDR3 DNA: TGCAGTGCTAGGGGTGGGACGCGATCCTACGAGCAGTACTTC.

The V and J genes are TRBV21-1 and TRBJ2-7; TRBD1 is taken as the D call from the table, unchecked against the DNA. TRBV21-1 is a listed pseudogene. This CDR3 spans 13 amino acids. This chain's CDR3 is CASSKGLTYEQYF. DNA of the CDR3: TGTGCCAGCAGCAAGGGGCTAACCTACGAGCAGTACTTC.

This clonotype was counted a few times. The chain uses TRBV6-2 or TRBV6-3 and TRBJ1-2; the match to TRBD1 covers 7 bases. The CDR3 consists of 14 residues. Germline trimming cut 6 bases from V and 2 bases from J; bases unmatched to any gene: 6. Germline V gene lookup returns CDR1 MNHEY and CDR2 SVGEGT. CDR3 loop: CASRLDRVNYGYTF. The DNA for the CDR3 is TGTGCCAGCAGACTCGACAGGGTAAACTATGGCTACACCTTC.

V gene TRBV7-3 combines with J gene TRBJ2-1, with 14 bases aligning to TRBD2. After removal of 4 bases from V and 10 bases from J, the junction contained 6 bases not matched to a gene. The CDR3 sequence is 15 residues long. The germline V gene has CDR1 SGHTA and CDR2 FQGTGA. CDR3 sequence reads: CASSSNGLAGGEQFF. In DNA, the CDR3 is TGTGCCAGCAGCTCAAATGGACTAGCGGGGGGAGAGCAGTTCTTC.

This clonotype was recorded a few times. The chain employs TRBV27 and TRBJ1-1; no reliable D call. The CDR3 totals 13 residues. Trimming cost V 0 bases and J 1 base, with 3 bases left between them. Germline CDR1 MNHEY, CDR2 SMNVEV (reference sequence). CDR3 in DNA: TGTGCCAGCAGTTTATCGAGGAACACTGAAGCTTTCTTT. It is translated as CASSLSRNTEAFF.